This T cell receptor beta chain originates from a study of response to subunit inactivated influenza vaccine. Notes on the study in general: Few additional T cells are recruited per seasonal influenza vaccination, authors suggested.

This clonotype was counted at least ten times. The target antigen is unknown. TCRdb reprocessed the RT-PCR reads via MiXCR and lists one record per CDR3 protein. This table holds fewer than 750,000 distinct CDR3 sequences, 13% to 15% found once. The clonotype comes from a man in his fifties who received an inactivated influenza vaccine. Sequences were derived from PBMCs from blood, sampled about 13 days after vaccination.

CDR3 amino acids: CASSLVGAVGANVLTF. For the CDR3, the DNA is TGCGCCAGCAGCTTGGTCGGGGCAGTTGGGGCCAACGTCCTGACTTTC. V usage is TRBV5-1 and J usage is TRBJ2-6; D is possibly TRBD1 or TRBD2 (5 bases each). V dropped 0 bases and J dropped 3 bases, with 10 bases sitting between them. Germline CDR1 is SGHRS and CDR2 is YFSETQ. The CDR3 has 16 residues.